A selection of T cell receptor beta chains follows, all from one sample in a study of immune evolution from preneoplasia to lung adenocarcinoma. Only in-frame clones appear in the TCRdb table, and some are missing; sequencing was by immunoSEQ multiplex PCR. In the table there are fewer than 9,000 clones, around 80% of which are singletons. The sequencing input was FFPE adjacent normal lung tissue. These TCRs come from a person aged 60 to 80 with lung adenocarcinoma. Both conserved end residues are part of each CDR3. D genes are given only for firm matches. The size entry is marked missing in some rows and otherwise reads once, few, many or a size class.

v_gene,d_gene,abundance,j_gene,CDR3nt,CDR3aa
TRBV15,NA,once,TRBJ1-5,TGTGCCACCAGCAGACGTAGCAGGGGCGACAATCAGCCCCAGCATTTT,CATSRRSRGDNQPQHF
TRBV5-1,NA,once,TRBJ1-1,TGCGCCAGCAGCCCCAGTATCGACAGGAACACTGAAGCTTTCTTT,CASSPSIDRNTEAFF
TRBV29-1,NA,few,TRBJ1-1,TGCAGCGTTGACCCGGGGGTGGTAAACACTGAAGCTTTCTTT,CSVDPGVVNTEAFF
TRBV7-2,NA,NA,TRBJ2-7,TGTGCCAGCAGCCGGACGGGGGGCATGGGGTACGAGCAGTACTTC,CASSRTGGMGYEQYF
TRBV30,NA,NA,TRBJ1-5,TGTGCCTGGAGTGTCCAGGAATCTCAGCCCCAGCATTTT,CAWSVQESQPQHF
TRBV6-5,TRBD2,NA,TRBJ2-3,TGTGCCAGCAGTTACTCCGGCGGGAGGCTCACAGATACGCAGTATTTT,CASSYSGGRLTDTQYF
TRBV5-1,NA,NA,TRBJ2-2,TGCGCCAGCAGCTTGGTGCCCGGGACAAGGACCGGGGAGCTGTTTTTT,CASSLVPGTRTGELFF
TRBV5-8,TRBD2,NA,TRBJ2-1,TGTGCCAGCAGCCCGAGACTAGCGGGAGACAATGAGCAGTTCTTC,CASSPRLAGDNEQFF
TRBV6-5,NA,NA,TRBJ1-1,TGTGCCAGCAGTTATTCTGGAGAGGCGAACACTGAAGCTTTCTTT,CASSYSGEANTEAFF
TRBV7-9,TRBD1,NA,TRBJ1-1,TGTGCCAGCAGCTTCCAGGGGGGAACCACTGAAGCTTTCTTT,CASSFQGGTTEAFF
TRBV6-1,NA,NA,TRBJ1-3,TGTGCCAGCACCCAGTGGGATGGAAACACCATATATTTT,CASTQWDGNTIYF
TRBV7-9,NA,NA,TRBJ1-1,TGTGCCAGCATCTCGGGGCATTGGACTGAAGCTTTCTTT,CASISGHWTEAFF
TRBV27,TRBD2,NA,TRBJ2-5,TGTGCCAGCAGTTTCCGGCTAGCGGGAGGGGGGGAGACCCAGTACTTC,CASSFRLAGGGETQYF
TRBV5-1,TRBD1,NA,TRBJ1-2,TGCGCCAGCAGCCCAGACCCCTGGACAGGGGCCGGCTATGGCTACACCTTC,CASSPDPWTGAGYGYTF
TRBV2,NA,NA,TRBJ2-7,TGTGCCAGCAGTGTTGGTACCGGGCAGTACTTC,CASSVGTGQYF
TRBV6-4,NA,few,TRBJ2-6,TGTGCCAGCATTAGAGGGAGGTTAGACCGACGCTCTGGGGCCAACGTCCTGACTTTC,CASIRGRLDRRSGANVLTF
TRBV7-2,NA,NA,TRBJ2-3,TGTGCCAGTTTGCGGGACAGCGCAGATACGCAGTATTTT,CASLRDSADTQYF
TRBV9,NA,NA,TRBJ2-5,TGTGCCAGCAGCGAGGGGACCGTGGGTGAGACCCAGTACTTC,CASSEGTVGETQYF
TRBV29-1,NA,few,TRBJ1-2,TGCAGCGTTGCTCAGGATAACTATGGCTACACCTTC,CSVAQDNYGYTF
TRBV15,NA,NA,TRBJ2-1,TGTGCCACCAGAACAGGTGGCAATGAGCAGTTCTTC,CATRTGGNEQFF
TRBV19,TRBD2,NA,TRBJ2-2,TGTGCCAGTAGTGGGGGGACTAGCGGGAGTTACGGGGAGCTGTTTTTT,CASSGGTSGSYGELFF
TRBV29-1,NA,once,TRBJ2-1,TGCAGCGTCGCGGCTGCCTTTAAGGACAAGGAGCAGTTCTTC,CSVAAAFKDKEQFF
TRBV4-3,TRBD1,NA,TRBJ2-1,TGCGCCAGCAGCCCCCAAGGACAGGGCGGAAATGAGCAGTTCTTC,CASSPQGQGGNEQFF
TRBV19,NA,NA,TRBJ1-5,TGTGCCAGTAGTTCCCTTTTACATCGGGGGGGAAATCAGCCCCAGCATTTT,CASSSLLHRGGNQPQHF
TRBV2,NA,few,TRBJ2-7,TGTGCCAGCAGTGAGGGACCCGGGGAGTACTTC,CASSEGPGEYF
TRBV9,NA,once,TRBJ2-2,TGTGCCAGCAGCGTAGACCCCTACACCGGGGAGCTGTTTTTT,CASSVDPYTGELFF
TRBV6-5,TRBD2,NA,TRBJ2-1,TGTGCCAGCAGATTAGCGGGAGGGCTTTACAATGAGCAGTTCTTC,CASRLAGGLYNEQFF
TRBV5-6,NA,NA,TRBJ2-2,TGTGCCAGCAGCCGACTTGGAGCGAACACCGGGGAGCTGTTTTTT,CASSRLGANTGELFF
TRBV28,NA,NA,TRBJ1-5,TGTGCCAGCAGTTTCGGGGGCAATCAGCCCCAGCATTTT,CASSFGGNQPQHF
TRBV30,TRBD2,few,TRBJ2-1,TGTGCCTGGACCGGACTAGCGGAAGAACTTTACAATGAGCAGTTCTTC,CAWTGLAEELYNEQFF
TRBV27,TRBD1,few,TRBJ2-5,TGTGCCAGCAGTTTAGAGGGACAGTTGGAGACCCAGTACTTC,CASSLEGQLETQYF
TRBV28,NA,once,TRBJ2-3,TGTGCCAGCAGTTTATCGGTTCGGGGTGGCACAGATACGCAGTATTTT,CASSLSVRGGTDTQYF
TRBV5-1,NA,NA,TRBJ2-1,TGCGCCAGCAGCTTGGTAGCGGAGCAGTTCTTC,CASSLVAEQFF
TRBV4-2,TRBD2,NA,TRBJ2-5,TGTGCCAGCAGCCATACTAGCGGGAAAGAGACCCAGTACTTC,CASSHTSGKETQYF
TRBV28,TRBD1,NA,TRBJ2-7,TGTGCCAGCAGAACCACCTCCGGGACAGGGTGGTTCGAGCAGTACTTC,CASRTTSGTGWFEQYF
TRBV10-3,TRBD2,NA,TRBJ2-2,TGTGCCATCAGTGCGGGACTAGCGGGAGGGTTGGCCGGGGAGCTGTTTTTT,CAISAGLAGGLAGELFF
TRBV7-3,NA,NA,TRBJ2-6,TGTGCCAGCAGCTTAGAGGTTTGGAGGGAGAACTCTGGGGCCAACGTCCTGACTTTC,CASSLEVWRENSGANVLTF
TRBV30,NA,large,TRBJ1-5,TGTGCCTGGAGTCTCCGGGACAAGAATCAGCCCCAGCATTTT,CAWSLRDKNQPQHF
TRBV30,NA,NA,TRBJ1-4,TGTGCCTGGAGTGTTCAGAGTACCGCAACTAATGAAAAACTGTTTTTT,CAWSVQSTATNEKLFF
TRBV4-2,NA,NA,TRBJ2-5,TGTGCCAGCAGCCAAGTAGGAGGGGTAGACCAAGAGACCCAGTACTTC,CASSQVGGVDQETQYF
TRBV5-1,NA,NA,TRBJ2-1,TGCGCCAGCAGCTTGGAAGGAGGAGGGGCCAATGAGCAGTTCTTC,CASSLEGGGANEQFF
TRBV28,NA,once,TRBJ1-2,TGTGCCAGCAGTTTAATGAGTGCATACTATGGCTACACCTTC,CASSLMSAYYGYTF
TRBV6-5,NA,NA,TRBJ2-7,TGTGCCAGCAGTTCGGACAGTCTAGGGCAGTACTTC,CASSSDSLGQYF
TRBV6-5,TRBD1,NA,TRBJ1-4,TGTGCCAGCAGTTACGAGGGGGCGGGGAAACTGTTTTTT,CASSYEGAGKLFF
TRBV2,NA,NA,TRBJ1-1,TGTGCCAGCGACCAGAGTACTGAAGCTTTCTTT,CASDQSTEAFF
TRBV6-5,NA,NA,TRBJ1-1,TGTGCCAGCAGTTACTCAGAGGGTGGGGTTTCTGAAGCTTTCTTT,CASSYSEGGVSEAFF
TRBV29-1,TRBD1,NA,TRBJ1-1,TGCAGCGGAAGCGACAGGGGGCTCACTGAAGCTTTCTTT,CSGSDRGLTEAFF
TRBV2,NA,NA,TRBJ2-1,TGTGCTAAAGCGAAAAGCTCCTACAATGAGCAGTTCTTC,CAKAKSSYNEQFF
TRBV11-1,NA,NA,TRBJ2-7,TGTGCCAGCAGCTTAGAACCAGGGGTTAGTCCCTACGAGCAGTACTTC,CASSLEPGVSPYEQYF